This T cell receptor beta chain was recorded in a study of TIL therapy for anti-PD-1-resistant metastatic lung cancer. Overall study: Most patients had lung adenocarcinoma; a handful of tumors were EGFR-mutant, two ALK-rearranged; half smoked currently or formerly. The study's findings and limits: Treatment-naive, never-smoker and oncogene-addicted patients were overrepresented in this highly selected cohort.

This was the immunoSEQ v3 assay. The assay was immunoSEQ multiplex PCR, and TCRdb's table has in-frame clones only and misses some. The data show about 50,000 clones, with around 64% seen just once and roughly 6% held by the top ten. The time point here: pre-treatment sample, taken before nivolumab and TIL therapy. Pleural nodules or supraclavicular lymph nodes made up most of the excised metastases sampled. This CDR3 is 15 amino acids long. The germline V gene encodes CDR1 SGHNT and CDR2 YYREEE (reference sequence). Trimming shortened V by 3 bases and J by 7 bases, and 20 bases separated the two germline ends. As regards this clone: The antigen is unknown.

Sequenced here: tumor tissue, sampled at baseline. The sequence was collected from a person aged 30 to 80 with non-small cell lung cancer. The V gene is TRBV5-4, the J gene TRBJ2-7; D not certain. CDR3: CASSSGGSKTGEQYF. CDR3 DNA sequence: TGTGCCAGCAGCTCGGGCGGCTCGAAAACCGGAGAGCAGTACTTC.